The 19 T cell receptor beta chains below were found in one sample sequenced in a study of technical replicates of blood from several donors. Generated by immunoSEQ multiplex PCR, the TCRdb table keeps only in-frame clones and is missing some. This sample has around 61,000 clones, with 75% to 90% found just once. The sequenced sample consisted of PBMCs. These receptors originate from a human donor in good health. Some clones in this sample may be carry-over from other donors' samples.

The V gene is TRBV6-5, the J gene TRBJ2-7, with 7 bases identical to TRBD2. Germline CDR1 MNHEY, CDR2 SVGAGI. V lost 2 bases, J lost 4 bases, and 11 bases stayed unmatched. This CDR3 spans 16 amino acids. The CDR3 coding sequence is TGTGCCAGCAGTTACGGGGGGGGGAGGGGCTCTTACGAGCAGTACTTC. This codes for CASSYGGGRGSYEQYF.

CDR3 sequence reads: CASSQDRQGASYEQYF. As DNA, the CDR3 is TGCGCCAGCAGCCAAGACCGTCAGGGGGCTTCCTACGAGCAGTACTTC. This chain joins TRBV4-3 and TRBJ2-7; 8 positions agree with TRBD1. From germline, CDR1 is LGHNA and CDR2 YSLEER. Trimming at V came to 0 bases and at J to 1 base, leaving 5 bases not matched to a gene. This CDR3 is 16 amino acids long.

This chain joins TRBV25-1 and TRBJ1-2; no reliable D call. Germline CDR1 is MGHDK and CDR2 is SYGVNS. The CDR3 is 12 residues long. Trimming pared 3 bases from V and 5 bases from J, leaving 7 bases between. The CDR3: CASSESGYGYTF. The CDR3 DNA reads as TGTGCCAGCAGTGAGTCAGGATATGGCTACACCTTC.

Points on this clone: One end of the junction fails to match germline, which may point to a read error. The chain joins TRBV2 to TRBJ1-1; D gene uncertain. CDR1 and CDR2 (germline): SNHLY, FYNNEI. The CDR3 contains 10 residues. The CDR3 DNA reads TGTGCCAGCAGCACAGATTACGCTCACTTT. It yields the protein CASSTDYAHF.

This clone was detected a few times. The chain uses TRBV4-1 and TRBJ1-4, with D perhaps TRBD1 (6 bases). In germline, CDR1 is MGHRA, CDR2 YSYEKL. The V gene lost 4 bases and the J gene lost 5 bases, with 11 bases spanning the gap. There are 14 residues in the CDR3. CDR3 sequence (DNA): TGCGCCAGCAGCCCGGACAGAGTGAATGAAAAACTGTTTTTT. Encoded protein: CASSPDRVNEKLFF.

This CDR3 reads CASSRDPTPNTEAFF. The CDR3 bases are TGTGCCAGCAGCCGAGATCCCACCCCAAACACTGAAGCTTTCTTT. The chain recombines TRBV7-2 with TRBJ1-1; unclear D gene. Germline assignment: CDR1 SGHTA and CDR2 FQGNSA. This CDR3 region has 15 residues. Trimming removed 5 bases at V and 2 bases at J, with 15 bases between. The complete variable domain, with remaining parts taken from reference TRBV7-2 and TRBJ1-1, reads GAGVSQSPSNKVTEKGKDVELRCDPISGHTALYWYRQSLGQGLEFLIYFQGNSAPDKSGLPSDRFSAERTGGSVSTLTIQRTQQEDSAVYLCASSRDPTPNTEAFFGQGTRLTVV.

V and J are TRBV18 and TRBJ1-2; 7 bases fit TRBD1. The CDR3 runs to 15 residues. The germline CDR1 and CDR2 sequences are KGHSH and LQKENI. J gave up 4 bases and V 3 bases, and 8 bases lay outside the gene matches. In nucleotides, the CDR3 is TGTGCCAGCTCACCGACATTGGACAGGTCCTATGGCTACACCTTC. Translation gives CASSPTLDRSYGYTF.

The DNA for the CDR3 is TGTGCCAGTAGTTGGGGGGGCACTGAAGCTTTCTTT. Translating gives CASSWGGTEAFF. This chain joins TRBV19 and TRBJ1-1; D may be TRBD1 (5 bases). The CDR3 runs 12 residues. The germline V gene encodes CDR1 LNHDA and CDR2 SQIVND (reference sequence). V shed 5 bases and J shed 4 bases, with 8 bases lying between them.

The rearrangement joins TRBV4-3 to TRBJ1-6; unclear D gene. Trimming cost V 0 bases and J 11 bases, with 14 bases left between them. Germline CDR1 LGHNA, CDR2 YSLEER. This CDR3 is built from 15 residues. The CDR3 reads CASSQDRSAGPPLHF. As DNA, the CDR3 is TGCGCCAGCAGCCAAGATAGATCCGCTGGTCCACCCCTCCACTTT.

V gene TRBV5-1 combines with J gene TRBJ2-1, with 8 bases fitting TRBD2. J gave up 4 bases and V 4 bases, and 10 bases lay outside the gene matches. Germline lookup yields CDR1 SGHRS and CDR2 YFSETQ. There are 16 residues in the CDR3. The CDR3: CASSRQAGGGYNEQFF. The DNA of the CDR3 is TGCGCCAGCAGCCGGCAGGCGGGAGGAGGTTACAATGAGCAGTTCTTC.

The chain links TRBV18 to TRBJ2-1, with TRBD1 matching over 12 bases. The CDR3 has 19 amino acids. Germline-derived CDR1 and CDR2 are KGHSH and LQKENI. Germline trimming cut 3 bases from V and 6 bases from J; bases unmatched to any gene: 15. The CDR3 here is CASSPGQGAIAGGLNEQFF. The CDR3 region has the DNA TGTGCCAGCTCACCGGGACAGGGGGCCATAGCGGGAGGTCTCAATGAGCAGTTCTTC.

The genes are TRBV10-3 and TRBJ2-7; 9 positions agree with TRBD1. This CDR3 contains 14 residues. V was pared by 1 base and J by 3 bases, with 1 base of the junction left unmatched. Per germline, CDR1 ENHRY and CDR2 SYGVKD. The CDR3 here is CAISELDRGYEQYF. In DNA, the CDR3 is TGTGCCATCAGTGAGTTGGACAGGGGCTACGAGCAGTACTTC.

The CDR3 protein is CASRRDRATHEQYF. The CDR3 coding sequence is TGTGCCAGCAGACGGGACAGGGCGACCCACGAGCAGTACTTC. The chain joins TRBV7-8 to TRBJ2-7; 9 nucleotides align to TRBD1. The germline V gene has CDR1 SGHVS and CDR2 FQNEAQ. Trimming at V came to 6 bases and at J to 5 bases, leaving 8 bases not matched to a gene. This CDR3 comprises 14 residues.

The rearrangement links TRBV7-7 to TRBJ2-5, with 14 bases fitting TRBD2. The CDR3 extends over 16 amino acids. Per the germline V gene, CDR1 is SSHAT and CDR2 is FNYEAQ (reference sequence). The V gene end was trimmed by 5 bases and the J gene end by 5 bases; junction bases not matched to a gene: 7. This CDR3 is CASSLGLAGGLETQYF. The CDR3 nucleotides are TGTGCCAGCAGCCTCGGACTAGCGGGAGGTTTGGAGACCCAGTACTTC.

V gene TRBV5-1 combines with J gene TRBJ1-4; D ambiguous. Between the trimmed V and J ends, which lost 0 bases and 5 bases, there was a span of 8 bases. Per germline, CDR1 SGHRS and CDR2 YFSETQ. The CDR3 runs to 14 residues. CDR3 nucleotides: TGCGCCAGCAGCTTGGTAGCGGGAAATGAAAAACTGTTTTTT. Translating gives CASSLVAGNEKLFF.

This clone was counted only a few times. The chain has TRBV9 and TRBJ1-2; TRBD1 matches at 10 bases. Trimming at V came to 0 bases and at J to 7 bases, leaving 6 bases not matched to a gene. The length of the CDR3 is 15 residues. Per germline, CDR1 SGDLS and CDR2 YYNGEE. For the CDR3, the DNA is TGTGCCAGCAGCGTAGGGAGACAGGGGGCTTTTGGCTACACCTTC. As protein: CASSVGRQGAFGYTF.

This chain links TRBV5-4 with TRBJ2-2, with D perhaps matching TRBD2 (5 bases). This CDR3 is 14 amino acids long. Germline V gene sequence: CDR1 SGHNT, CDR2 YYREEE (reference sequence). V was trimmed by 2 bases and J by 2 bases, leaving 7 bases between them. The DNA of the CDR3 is TGTGCCAGCAGCTTCGGGGAAAACACCGGGGAGCTGTTTTTT. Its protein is CASSFGENTGELFF. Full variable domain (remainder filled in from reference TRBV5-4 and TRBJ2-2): ETGVTQSPTHLIKTRGQQVTLRCSSQSGHNTVSWYQQALGQGPQFIFQYYREEENGRGNFPPRFSGLQFPNYSSELNVNALELDDSALYLCASSFGENTGELFFGEGSRLTVL.

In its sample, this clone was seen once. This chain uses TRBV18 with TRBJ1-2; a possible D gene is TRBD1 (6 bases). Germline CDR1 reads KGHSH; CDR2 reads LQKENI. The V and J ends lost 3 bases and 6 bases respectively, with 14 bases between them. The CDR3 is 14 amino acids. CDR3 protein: CASSPGAVWDGYTF. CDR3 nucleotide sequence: TGTGCCAGCTCACCGGGGGCAGTTTGGGATGGCTACACCTTC.

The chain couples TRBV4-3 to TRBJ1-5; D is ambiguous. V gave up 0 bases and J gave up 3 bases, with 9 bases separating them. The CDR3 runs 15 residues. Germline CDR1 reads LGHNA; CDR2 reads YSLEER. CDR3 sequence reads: CASSQDRVSNQPQHF. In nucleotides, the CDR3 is TGCGCCAGCAGCCAAGATCGGGTTTCCAATCAGCCCCAGCATTTT.